The clone carrying this T cell receptor (beta chain) was recorded a few times. This may arise from a read error, as a much more abundant clone is one base away. This CDR3 comprises 15 residues. Germline V gene sequence: CDR1 LGHDT, CDR2 YNNKEL (reference sequence). These data are taken from a study of blood T cells in healthy people across ages. Alongside a J-beta primer mix, a sample-barcoded 5' primer served in a second PCR lasting roughly 6 to 11 cycles. Each CDR3 protein is one row after TCRdb ran MiXCR on the 5' RACE reads. The data show hundreds of thousands of distinct CDR3 sequences, around 28% seen once.

Sequencing was done on a sample of blood. The chain combines TRBV3-1 with TRBJ2-1, with 8 positions matching TRBD2. The tail of the sequence fits TRBJ2-7 better, so the J call may be wrong. The TCR sequence derives from a woman aged 80 or over in good health. CDR3 residues: CASSISGASYNEQYF. The CDR3 DNA is TGTGCCAGCAGCATTAGCGGGGCCTCCTACAATGAGCAGTACTTC.